This record concerns one TCR beta chain sequence. Living in 24 US areas, the participants were between roughly 18 and 89 years of age. Cohort allocation depended upon clinical history that participants reported. This sample was included in a study of blood T cell repertoires in COVID-19. Study-level background: T cells, B-cell-depleted T cells, or PBMCs provided the cDNA or gDNA that served as material.

Trimming removed 4 bases from V and 3 bases from J; junction bases left unmatched: 6. Germline CDR1 is SGHTA and CDR2 is FQGNSA. CDR3 length equals 15 residues. The authors' processing: Cell counts per sample came from amplifying reference gene primers. Generated by immunoSEQ multiplex PCR, the TCRdb table keeps only in-frame clones and is missing some. V, J and clone size derive from that table, while D and trimming were established from the DNA sequence. The data show around 290,000 clones, around 90% seen once. Material: PBMCs or T cells enriched from blood (not recorded which). The chain combines TRBV7-2 with TRBJ2-7; 10 nucleotides line up with TRBD2. The source of this sequence is a woman between 25 and 40 years old who had recovered from COVID-19. CDR3 sequence (DNA): TGTGCCAGCAGCTCCCTAGCGGGAGAGATCTACGAGCAGTACTTC. It encodes CASSSLAGEIYEQYF. The variable domain in full, completed from reference TRBV7-2 and TRBJ2-7, reads GAGVSQSPSNKVTEKGKDVELRCDPISGHTALYWYRQSLGQGLEFLIYFQGNSAPDKSGLPSDRFSAERTGGSVSTLTIQRTQQEDSAVYLCASSSLAGEIYEQYFGPGTRLTVT.